This T cell receptor beta chain was obtained from a study of post-analysis software for immune sequencing data. A word on this clonotype: Its antigen is unidentified.

Study outcomes and limitations: Patients showed TRBV5-6, TRBV5-1 and TRBV20-1 among several TRBV segments more frequent than in controls. Normalized Chao1 diversity was significantly reduced in patients versus controls.

TCR beta cDNA libraries included unique molecular identifiers. TCRdb re-derived calls from the PCR reads in MiXCR, one entry per CDR3 protein. The sample has fewer than 550,000 distinct CDR3 sequences; 30% to 40% are singletons. CDR1 and CDR2 (germline): ENHRY, SYGVKD. The germline V and J ends were trimmed by 6 bases and 4 bases, with 15 bases remaining between them. The CDR3 loop spans 14 amino acids. The sequence derives from a girl younger than 18 with multiple sclerosis. Sequencing was performed on blood. V is TRBV10-3 and J is TRBJ1-2, with a weak D call TRBD1 (5 bases). The CDR3 bases are TGTGCCATCAGGCGGCAGAGGGACTTCTATGGCTACACCTTC. Translating gives CAIRRQRDFYGYTF.